The rows below give T cell receptor beta chains drawn from one sample of a study of blood T cell repertoires in COVID-19. Data came from immunoSEQ multiplex PCR; TCRdb stores just in-frame clones and leaves some out. The table includes around 270,000 clones, 80% to 90% detected once. Source material: PBMCs or T cells enriched from blood (not recorded which). The receptors originated from a woman in her 30s who had recovered from COVID-19. Both conserved end residues are part of each CDR3. A D gene is named only where the DNA matches it firmly. Size tells how often a clone was seen (once, few, many) or the class of an expanded clone, and some rows leave it out.

j_call: TRBJ2-7
clone_size: NA
d_call: NA
v_call: TRBV7-6
cdr3_aa: CASSLDPSSYEQYF
cdr3_nt: TGTGCCAGCAGCTTAGATCCGAGCTCCTACGAGCAGTACTTC

j_call: TRBJ2-3
clone_size: NA
d_call: TRBD2
v_call: TRBV5-1
cdr3_aa: CASSLAGDTSTDTQYF
cdr3_nt: TGCGCCAGCAGCTTAGCGGGGGATACTAGCACAGATACGCAGTATTTT

j_call: TRBJ1-2
clone_size: once
d_call: NA
v_call: TRBV2
cdr3_aa: CASSESQGRANYGYTF
cdr3_nt: TGTGCCAGCAGTGAATCCCAGGGGAGAGCTAACTATGGCTACACCTTC

j_call: TRBJ1-1
clone_size: NA
d_call: TRBD1
v_call: TRBV5-1
cdr3_aa: CASSRTGQGKTEAFF
cdr3_nt: TGCGCCAGCAGCCGCACGGGACAGGGGAAGACTGAAGCTTTCTTT

j_call: TRBJ1-6
clone_size: once
d_call: NA
v_call: TRBV28
cdr3_aa: CASSHSLRNNSPLHF
cdr3_nt: TGTGCCAGCAGTCATTCCCTCAGAAATAATTCACCCCTCCACTTT

j_call: TRBJ2-7
clone_size: NA
d_call: NA
v_call: TRBV30
cdr3_aa: CAWRLVGGLYEQYF
cdr3_nt: TGTGCCTGGAGACTGGTCGGGGGGCTCTACGAGCAGTACTTC

j_call: TRBJ1-4
clone_size: NA
d_call: TRBD1
v_call: TRBV7-2
cdr3_aa: CASSASGGLNEKLFF
cdr3_nt: TGTGCCAGCAGCGCCTCAGGGGGCTTAAATGAAAAACTGTTTTTT

j_call: TRBJ2-7
clone_size: NA
d_call: TRBD1
v_call: TRBV10-3
cdr3_aa: CAARTPGQSYEQYF
cdr3_nt: TGTGCCGCGCGCACTCCGGGACAGTCATACGAGCAGTACTTC

j_call: TRBJ2-7
clone_size: NA
d_call: TRBD1
v_call: TRBV5-6
cdr3_aa: CASKGASYEQYF
cdr3_nt: TGTGCCAGCAAGGGGGCCTCCTACGAGCAGTACTTC

j_call: TRBJ1-2
clone_size: once
d_call: NA
v_call: TRBV7-8
cdr3_aa: CASSLEGGDYGYTF
cdr3_nt: TGTGCCAGCAGCTTAGAGGGGGGGGACTATGGCTACACCTTC

j_call: TRBJ2-3
clone_size: few
d_call: TRBD2
v_call: TRBV27
cdr3_aa: CASSPPRSGRSDTQYF
cdr3_nt: TGTGCCAGCAGTCCCCCTCGGAGCGGGAGATCAGATACGCAGTATTTT

j_call: TRBJ2-3
clone_size: NA
d_call: NA
v_call: TRBV2
cdr3_aa: CASSGLVSTDTQYF
cdr3_nt: TGTGCCAGCAGCGGTCTGGTCAGCACAGATACGCAGTATTTT

j_call: TRBJ1-2
clone_size: NA
d_call: NA
v_call: TRBV4-1
cdr3_aa: CASSHTYGYTF
cdr3_nt: TGCGCCAGCAGCCACACATATGGCTACACCTTC

j_call: TRBJ2-2
clone_size: NA
d_call: TRBD2
v_call: TRBV10-1
cdr3_aa: CASSAYFTSGNTGELFF
cdr3_nt: TGCGCCAGCAGTGCCTACTTCACTAGCGGGAACACCGGGGAGCTGTTTTTT

j_call: TRBJ1-4
clone_size: NA
d_call: NA
v_call: TRBV18
cdr3_aa: CASSPGTGGANEKLFF
cdr3_nt: TGTGCCAGCTCACCAGGAACGGGGGGAGCTAATGAAAAACTGTTTTTT

j_call: TRBJ1-1
clone_size: NA
d_call: NA
v_call: TRBV5-6
cdr3_aa: CASSLAQGLGPTEAFF
cdr3_nt: TGTGCCAGCAGCTTGGCCCAGGGACTGGGACCCACTGAAGCTTTCTTT

j_call: TRBJ1-6
clone_size: NA
d_call: NA
v_call: TRBV11-2
cdr3_aa: CASSSLRGFNSPLHF
cdr3_nt: TGTGCCAGCTCCTCCCTACGGGGTTTCAATTCACCCCTCCACTTT

j_call: TRBJ1-5
clone_size: NA
d_call: NA
v_call: TRBV5-6
cdr3_aa: CASSESGFQPQHF
cdr3_nt: TGTGCCAGCAGCGAATCAGGGTTTCAGCCCCAGCATTTT

j_call: TRBJ1-1
clone_size: few
d_call: NA
v_call: TRBV28
cdr3_aa: CASSFSPVGSLHTEAFF
cdr3_nt: TGTGCCAGCAGTTTTTCCCCTGTGGGCAGTCTGCACACTGAAGCTTTCTTT

j_call: TRBJ2-7
clone_size: NA
d_call: TRBD2
v_call: TRBV10-3
cdr3_aa: CAISLASGISTEQYF
cdr3_nt: TGTGCCATCAGTTTGGCGAGCGGGATTTCCACCGAGCAGTACTTC

j_call: TRBJ1-2
clone_size: NA
d_call: NA
v_call: TRBV19
cdr3_aa: CASSKATAVYGYTF
cdr3_nt: TGTGCCAGTAGTAAAGCGACAGCCGTCTATGGCTACACCTTC

j_call: TRBJ1-6
clone_size: NA
d_call: TRBD1
v_call: TRBV4-1
cdr3_aa: CASSRSSTGINSPLHF
cdr3_nt: TGCGCCAGCAGCAGAAGTTCGACAGGGATAAATTCACCCCTCCACTTT